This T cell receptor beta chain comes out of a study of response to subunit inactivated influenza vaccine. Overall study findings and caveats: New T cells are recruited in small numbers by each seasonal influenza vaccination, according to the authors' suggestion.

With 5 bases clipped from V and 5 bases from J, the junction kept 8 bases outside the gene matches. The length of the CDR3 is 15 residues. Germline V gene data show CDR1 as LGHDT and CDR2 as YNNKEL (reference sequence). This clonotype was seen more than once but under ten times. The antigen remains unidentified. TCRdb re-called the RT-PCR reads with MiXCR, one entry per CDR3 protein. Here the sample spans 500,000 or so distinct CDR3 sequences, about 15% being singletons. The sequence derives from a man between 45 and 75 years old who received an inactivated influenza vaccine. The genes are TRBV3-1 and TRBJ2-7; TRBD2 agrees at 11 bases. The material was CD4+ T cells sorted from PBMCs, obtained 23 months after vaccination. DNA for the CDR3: TGTGCCAGCAGCGACACTAGCGGGAGTTCTAACGAGCAGTACTTC. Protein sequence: CASSDTSGSSNEQYF.